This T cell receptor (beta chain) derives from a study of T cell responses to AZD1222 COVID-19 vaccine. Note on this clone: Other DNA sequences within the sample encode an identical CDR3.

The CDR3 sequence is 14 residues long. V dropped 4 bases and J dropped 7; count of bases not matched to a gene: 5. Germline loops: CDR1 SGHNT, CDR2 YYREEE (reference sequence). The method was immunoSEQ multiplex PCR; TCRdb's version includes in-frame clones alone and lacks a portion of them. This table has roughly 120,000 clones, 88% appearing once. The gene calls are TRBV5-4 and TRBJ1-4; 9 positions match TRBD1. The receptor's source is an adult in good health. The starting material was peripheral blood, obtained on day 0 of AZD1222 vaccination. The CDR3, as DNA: TGTGCCAGCAGCCTACAGGGGGCAGCTGAAAAACTGTTTTTT. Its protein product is CASSLQGAAEKLFF. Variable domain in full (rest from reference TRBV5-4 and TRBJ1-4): ETGVTQSPTHLIKTRGQQVTLRCSSQSGHNTVSWYQQALGQGPQFIFQYYREEENGRGNFPPRFSGLQFPNYSSELNVNALELDDSALYLCASSLQGAAEKLFFGSGTQLSVL.